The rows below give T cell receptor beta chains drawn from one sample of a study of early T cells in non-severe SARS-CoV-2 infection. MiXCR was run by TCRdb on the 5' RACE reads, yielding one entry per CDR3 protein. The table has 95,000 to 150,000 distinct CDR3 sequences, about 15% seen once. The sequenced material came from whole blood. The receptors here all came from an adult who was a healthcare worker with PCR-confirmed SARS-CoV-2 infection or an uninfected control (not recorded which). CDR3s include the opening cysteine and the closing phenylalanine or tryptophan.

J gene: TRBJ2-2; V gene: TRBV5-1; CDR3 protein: CASSMSPNTGELFF
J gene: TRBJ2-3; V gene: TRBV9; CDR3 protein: CASSVEAESDTQYF
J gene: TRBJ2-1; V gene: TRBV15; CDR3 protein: CATSRPSESYNEQFF
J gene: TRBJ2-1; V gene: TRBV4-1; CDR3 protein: CASSQDLARTRGQFF
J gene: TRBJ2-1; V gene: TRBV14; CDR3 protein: CASSQVPRDKQFF
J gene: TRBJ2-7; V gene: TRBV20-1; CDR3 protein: CSFAGALGTYEQYF
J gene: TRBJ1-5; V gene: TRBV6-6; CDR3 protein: CASTSGRYNQPQHF
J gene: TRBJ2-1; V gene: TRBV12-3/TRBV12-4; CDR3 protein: CASSQDRVNEQFF
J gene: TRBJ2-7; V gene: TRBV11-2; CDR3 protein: CASSLNRGVSGEQYF
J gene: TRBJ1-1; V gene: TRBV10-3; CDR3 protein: CAISEQPGQGYKEAFF
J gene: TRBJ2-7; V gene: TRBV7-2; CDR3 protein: CASSLTTGRGEQYF
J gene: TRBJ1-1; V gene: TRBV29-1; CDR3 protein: CSVEVYRATEAFF
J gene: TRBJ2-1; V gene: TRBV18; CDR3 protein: CASSPPRLSQRDEQFF
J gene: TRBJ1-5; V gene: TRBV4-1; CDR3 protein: CASSQGGGFQPQHF
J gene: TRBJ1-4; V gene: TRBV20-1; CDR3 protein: CSARAPGARGEKLFF
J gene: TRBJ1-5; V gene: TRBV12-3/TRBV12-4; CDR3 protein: CASSFRGGSNQPQHF
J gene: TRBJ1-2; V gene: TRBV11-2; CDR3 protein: CASSSTYSGGYTF
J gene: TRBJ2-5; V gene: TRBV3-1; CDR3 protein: CASRESGFRGTQYF
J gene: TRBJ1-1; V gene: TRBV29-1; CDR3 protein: CSVGSYSPGGTEAFF
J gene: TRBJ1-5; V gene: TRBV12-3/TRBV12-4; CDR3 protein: CASSSDRGSYQPQHF
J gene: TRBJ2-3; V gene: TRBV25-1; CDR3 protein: CASSARDSTDTQYF
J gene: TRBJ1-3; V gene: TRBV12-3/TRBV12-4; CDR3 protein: CASSLRQGANTIYF
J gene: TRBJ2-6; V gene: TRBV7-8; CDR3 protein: CASRKSSGANVLTF
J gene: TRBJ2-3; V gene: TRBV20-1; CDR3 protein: CSAPRKESDTQYF
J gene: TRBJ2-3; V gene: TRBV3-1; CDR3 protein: CASSQGRVDTQYF
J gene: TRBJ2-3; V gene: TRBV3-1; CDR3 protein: CASSQVLAADTQYF
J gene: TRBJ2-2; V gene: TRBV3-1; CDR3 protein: CASTYRKSNTGELFF
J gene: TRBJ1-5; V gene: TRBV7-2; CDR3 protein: CASSPDSLSNQPQHF
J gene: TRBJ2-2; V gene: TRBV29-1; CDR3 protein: CSVDPRNTGELFF
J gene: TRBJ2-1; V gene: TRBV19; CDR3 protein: CASSDYSGGINEQFF
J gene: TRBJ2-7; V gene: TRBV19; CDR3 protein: CASRTGGTSEQYF
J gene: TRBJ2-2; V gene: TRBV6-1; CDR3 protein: CASKESGELFF
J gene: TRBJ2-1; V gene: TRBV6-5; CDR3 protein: CASSRGQGLASIPFF
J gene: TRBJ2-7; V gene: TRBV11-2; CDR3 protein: CASSLEGTRSGEQYF
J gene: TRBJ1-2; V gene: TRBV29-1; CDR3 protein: CSVNRGGTSYGYTF
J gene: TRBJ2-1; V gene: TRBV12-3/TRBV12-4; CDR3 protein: CASSSSGGAAEQFF
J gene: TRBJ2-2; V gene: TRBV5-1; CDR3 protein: CASRGAGDTGELFF
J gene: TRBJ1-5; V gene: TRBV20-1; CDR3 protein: CSATPGGNQPQHF
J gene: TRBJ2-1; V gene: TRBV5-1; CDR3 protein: CASSGLAGGLNDEQFF
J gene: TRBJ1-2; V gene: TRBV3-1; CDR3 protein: CASSQDSDGYYGYTF
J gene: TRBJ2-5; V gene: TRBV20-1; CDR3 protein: CSASSALRETQYF
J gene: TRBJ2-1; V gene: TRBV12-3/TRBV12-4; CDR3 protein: CATTPSVRNEQFF
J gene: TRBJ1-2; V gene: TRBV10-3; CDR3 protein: CAITKGAGDYGYTF
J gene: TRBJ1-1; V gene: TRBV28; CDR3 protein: CASSLLAESNTEAFF
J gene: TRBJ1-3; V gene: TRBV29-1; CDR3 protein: CSVEPQGTGNTIYF
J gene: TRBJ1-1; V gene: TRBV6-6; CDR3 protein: CATGGNTEAFF